The 31 T cell receptor beta chains presented below share a single source sample, sequenced in a study of T cell repertoires in cytomegalovirus infection. MiXCR was run by TCRdb on the reads, yielding one entry per CDR3 protein. The sample consists of some 400,000 distinct CDR3 sequences, 15% to 20% of them appearing once. The sequencing input was PBMCs. These receptors all stem from a human donor in good health (CMV status not recorded). Some clones in this sample may be carry-over from other donors' samples.

The chain combines TRBV29-1 with TRBJ2-1; D is tentatively TRBD1 or TRBD2 (7 bases each). Germline assignment: CDR1 SQVTM and CDR2 ANQGSEA. The CDR3 has 16 residues. V dropped 4 bases and J dropped 1 base, with 17 bases sitting between them. The chain's CDR3 is CSVGPFRGGSYNEQFF. The CDR3 nucleotides read TGCAGCGTTGGACCTTTCAGGGGGGGATCCTACAATGAGCAGTTCTTC.

This chain joins TRBV5-4 and TRBJ2-3; D perhaps matches TRBD1 (5 bases). Trimming stripped 4 bases from V and 1 base from J, with 10 bases between. Germline loops: CDR1 SGHNT, CDR2 YYREEE (reference sequence). This CDR3 is 14 amino acids long. CDR3 coding DNA: TGTGCCAGCAGCGTTGGGGCTCGCACAGATACGCAGTATTTT. This gives the protein CASSVGARTDTQYF.

This clonotype was seen only a few times. The chain couples TRBV2 to TRBJ1-6, with no clear D. From germline, CDR1 is SNHLY and CDR2 FYNNEI. The length of the CDR3 is 14 residues. V lost 5 bases, J lost 7 bases, and 12 bases lay in between. The CDR3 spells CASSSREGNSPLHF. CDR3 coding DNA: TGTGCCAGCAGTTCCCGGGAAGGGAATTCACCCCTCCACTTT.

The rearrangement links TRBV4-1 to TRBJ2-1, with D hard to call. This CDR3 region has 15 residues. The germline V gene encodes CDR1 MGHRA and CDR2 YSYEKL. Trimming removed 1 base at V and 1 base at J, with 8 bases between. CDR3 nucleotides: TGCGCCAGCAGCCAAGGTGCACTTTCCTACAATGAGCAGTTCTTC. It is translated as CASSQGALSYNEQFF.

The chain recombines TRBV20-1 with TRBJ2-3; tentatively, D is TRBD1 or TRBD2 (5 bases each). This CDR3 region has 16 residues. CDR1 and CDR2 from the germline V gene are DFQATT and SNEGSKA (reference sequence). The V and J ends lost 4 bases and 1 base respectively, with 18 bases between them. The CDR3 region has the DNA TGCAGTGCTATTTCACCGAGGGGAGCAGGCACAGATACGCAGTATTTT. This translates into CSAISPRGAGTDTQYF.

The CDR3 DNA reads TGTGCCAGCAGCAACGAGTGGGGCAATGAGCAGTTCTTC. It translates to CASSNEWGNEQFF. The chain employs TRBV2 and TRBJ2-1; D gene ambiguous. Germline CDR1 and CDR2: SNHLY and FYNNEI. The CDR3 runs 13 residues. Trimming pared 6 bases from V and 6 bases from J, leaving 12 bases between.

V gene TRBV25-1 combines with J gene TRBJ1-1, with D unclear. CDR1 and CDR2 from the germline V gene are MGHDK and SYGVNS. V dropped 6 bases and J dropped 5 bases, with 13 bases sitting between them. The CDR3 has 13 amino acids. Written as DNA, the CDR3 is TGTGCCAGCAGGAGGACGGGTGGGACTGAAGCTTTCTTT. Amino acids: CASRRTGGTEAFF.

The CDR3 is CASSRAPAGTGSLDEQFF. For the CDR3, the DNA is TGCGCCAGCAGCCGCGCACCTGCCGGGACAGGGAGTCTGGATGAGCAGTTCTTC. The rearrangement links TRBV4-1 to TRBJ2-1; TRBD1 aligns across 9 bases. The ends lost 4 bases at V and 8 bases at J; junction bases unmatched: 18. The CDR3 totals 18 residues. Germline V lookup: CDR1 MGHRA, CDR2 YSYEKL.

In this sample, this clonotype turned up a few times. J is TRBJ2-1 and V is TRBV20-1; no definite D call. This CDR3 region has 11 residues. Germline CDR1 and CDR2: DFQATT and SNEGSKA (reference sequence). The CDR3 spells CMGRDYNEQFF. The CDR3 DNA reads as TGCATGGGTAGGGACTACAATGAGCAGTTCTTC.

This rearrangement joins TRBV2 to TRBJ2-1; TRBD2 aligns across 9 bases. The CDR3 length is 15 residues. CDR1 and CDR2 (germline): SNHLY, FYNNEI. V shed 4 bases and J 3 bases; nucleotides not matched to a gene: 4. The CDR3 DNA reads as TGTGCCAGCAGTGTTGCGGGAGGGAACTACAATGAGCAGTTCTTC. This translates into CASSVAGGNYNEQFF.

The gene calls are TRBV29-1 and TRBJ1-1; unclear D gene. Germline CDR1 reads SQVTM; CDR2 reads ANQGSEA. V was pared by 3 bases and J by 0 bases, with 5 bases between. The CDR3 covers 12 residues. In nucleotides, the CDR3 is TGCAGCGTTGACGGGGTGAACACTGAAGCTTTCTTT. It is translated as CSVDGVNTEAFF.

This clonotype has a count of ten or more. The V and J genes are TRBV12-3 or TRBV12-4 and TRBJ2-7; D perhaps matches TRBD2 (6 bases). The CDR3 length is 13 residues. V lost 2 bases and J 5 bases, leaving 10 bases between the germline ends. CDR3 in amino acids: CASSLFRRDEQYF. For the CDR3, the DNA is TGTGCCAGCAGTTTATTCAGGAGGGACGAGCAGTACTTC.

This clonotype was counted a few times. V and J are TRBV19 and TRBJ2-7; 10 bases line up with TRBD1. The germline V gene has CDR1 LNHDA and CDR2 SQIVND (reference sequence). The CDR3 runs 13 residues. V trimming: 9 bases; J trimming: 0 bases; junction bases outside the gene matches: 2. CDR3 loop: CASRTGGSYEQYF. As DNA, the CDR3 is TGTGCCAGCAGGACAGGGGGCTCCTACGAGCAGTACTTC.

The chain carries TRBV27 and TRBJ2-2, with 7 bases matching TRBD2. The J segment lost 1 base and the V segment lost 4 bases, leaving 3 bases of the junction unmatched. The CDR3 has 15 amino acids. CDR1 is MNHEY and CDR2 is SMNVEV in the germline V gene (reference sequence). CDR3 protein: CASSSVAGNTGELFF. As DNA, the CDR3 is TGTGCCAGCAGTTCGGTAGCGGGGAACACCGGGGAGCTGTTTTTT.

This clonotype was seen at least ten times. This sequence joins TRBV12-3 or TRBV12-4 and TRBJ2-7; D remains ambiguous. The CDR3 loop spans 13 amino acids. V shed 6 bases and J shed 4 bases, with 13 bases lying between them. CDR3 amino acids: CASSPRAVYEQYF. For the CDR3, the DNA is TGTGCCAGCAGCCCTCGGGCAGTTTACGAGCAGTACTTC.

About this clonotype itself: Germline is not matched at one junction end, which may reflect a read error. The chain links TRBV20-1 to TRBJ2-3; maybe TRBD1 (6 bases). This CDR3 has 13 residues. Germline V CDR1 and CDR2: DFQATT, SNEGSKA (reference sequence). The CDR3 nucleotides read TGCAGTGCGAGAGGGCAGGGGATAGATACGCAGTATTTT. Its protein product is CSARGQGIDTQYF.

V gene TRBV5-1 combines with J gene TRBJ2-1; 11 positions agree with TRBD2. This CDR3 comprises 16 residues. The J segment lost 6 bases and the V segment lost 1 base, leaving 6 bases of the junction unmatched. In germline, CDR1 is SGHRS, CDR2 YFSETQ. CDR3 coding DNA: TGCGCCAGCAGCTTGTTAGCGGGGGGGCATGGCAATGAGCAGTTCTTC. It is translated as CASSLLAGGHGNEQFF.

This clonotype was counted a few times. V is TRBV7-2 and J is TRBJ2-1; D unclear. The V gene's germline CDR1 is SGHTA and CDR2 FQGNSA. V was clipped by 3 bases and J by 0 bases, with 9 bases between them. This CDR3 is 15 amino acids long. Written as DNA, the CDR3 is TGTGCCAGCAGCTTGCTTTGGAGCTCCTACAATGAGCAGTTCTTC. Translating it yields CASSLLWSSYNEQFF.

The table lists this clonotype with many counts. This chain uses TRBV12-3 or TRBV12-4 with TRBJ1-3; no clear D gene. CDR3 size: 15 residues. The V gene lost 7 bases and the J gene lost 0 bases, with 13 bases spanning the gap. Here the CDR3 DNA reads TGTGCCAGCACCCCTGGTTCGCACTCTGGAAACACCATATATTTT. This codes for CASTPGSHSGNTIYF.

This chain uses TRBV12-5 with TRBJ2-1, with 7 bases that match TRBD1. The CDR3 has 14 residues. Germline values: CDR1 LGHNT, CDR2 FRNRAP. V shed 6 bases, J shed 6 bases, and the junction held 8 bases outside the gene matches. For the CDR3, the DNA is TGTGCTAGTGGACCAGGGGACAGCTTCAATGAGCAGTTCTTC. As protein: CASGPGDSFNEQFF.

This clonotype occurred a few times. The chain is built from TRBV6-1 and TRBJ1-5; D unclear. The V end was cut by 6 bases, the J end by 4 bases, with 10 bases between. Germline lookup yields CDR1 MNHNS and CDR2 SASEGT. The CDR3 length is 13 residues. CDR3 in amino acids: CASSPHKNQPQHF. In nucleotides, the CDR3 is TGTGCCAGCAGCCCCCATAAGAATCAGCCCCAGCATTTT.

The chain joins TRBV7-9 to TRBJ1-2; weak D call: TRBD1 (6 bases). V lost 5 bases and J lost 4, with 14 bases in between. This CDR3 is 14 amino acids long. The germline gives CDR1 SEHNR, CDR2 FQNEAQ (reference sequence). The CDR3 nucleotides are TGTGCCAGCAGCCCCACAGGGACTGGCTATGGCTACACCTTC. It codes for CASSPTGTGYGYTF.

This sequence joins TRBV28 and TRBJ2-5; D gene unclear. CDR1 is MDHEN and CDR2 is SYDVKM in the germline V gene. V was cut by 10 bases and J by 2 bases, with 5 bases left in between. The CDR3 has 10 amino acids. The CDR3 spells CATMQETQYF. The CDR3 coding sequence is TGTGCCACTATGCAAGAGACCCAGTACTTC.

Only a few counts were recorded for this clonotype. The chain combines TRBV5-6 with TRBJ1-2; D is uncertain. V was shortened by 0 bases and J by 0 bases, with 15 bases between the two germline ends. The CDR3 length is 17 residues. From germline, CDR1 is SGHDT and CDR2 YYEEEE. CDR3 DNA: TGTGCCAGCAGCTTGGTCGACCTACGGGGAGCTAACTATGGCTACACCTTC. Residues: CASSLVDLRGANYGYTF.

This chain uses TRBV11-2 with TRBJ2-1, with TRBD1 as a possible D gene (5 bases). Trimming cost V 5 bases and J 5 bases, with 16 bases left between them. CDR1 is SGHAT, CDR2 FQNNGV, per germline. This CDR3 has 15 residues. CDR3 coding DNA: TGTGCCAGCAGCCCTAGTCCGGCCAGGGACAATGAGCAGTTCTTC. This translates into CASSPSPARDNEQFF. Combining the CDR3 with reference TRBV11-2 and TRBJ2-1 gives the whole variable domain EAGVAQSPRYKIIEKRQSVAFWCNPISGHATLYWYQQILGQGPKLLIQFQNNGVVDDSQLPKDRFSAERLKGVDSTLKIQPAKLEDSAVYLCASSPSPARDNEQFFGPGTRLTVL.

This chain uses TRBV3-1 with TRBJ1-1; D might be TRBD1 (5 bases). Per germline, CDR1 LGHDT and CDR2 YNNKEL (reference sequence). The CDR3 has 14 residues. Trimming took 2 bases from V and 7 from J, leaving 14 bases between them. The CDR3 nucleotides read TGTGCCAGCAGCCAACTTTTGGGGGGTATTGAAGCTTTCTTT. Translated, it gives CASSQLLGGIEAFF.

The chain has TRBV4-3 and TRBJ2-7; TRBD2 aligns across 10 bases. The length of the CDR3 is 17 residues. The V gene's germline CDR1 is LGHNA and CDR2 YSLEER. V lost 4 bases, J lost 5 bases, and 14 bases stayed unmatched. Here the CDR3 reads CASSLGLAGVVRDEQYF. The CDR3 coding sequence is TGCGCCAGCAGCCTGGGCCTAGCGGGAGTGGTCCGGGACGAGCAGTACTTC.

This clonotype was seen a handful of times. J is TRBJ2-2 and V is TRBV6-6; D ambiguous. Between the trimmed V and J ends, which lost 5 bases and 0 bases, there was a span of 10 bases. Looked up from germline, CDR1 is MNHNY and CDR2 is SVGAGI (reference sequence). This CDR3 contains 15 residues. The CDR3, as DNA: TGTGCCAGCAGTCAATTCCGGGCGAACACCGGGGAGCTGTTTTTT. The encoded protein is CASSQFRANTGELFF.

This clonotype appeared many times. This sequence joins TRBV7-9 and TRBJ2-3; D is perhaps TRBD2 (5 bases). The V end was cut by 7 bases, the J end by 5 bases, with 7 bases between. This CDR3 region has 11 residues. The germline CDR1 and CDR2 sequences are SEHNR and FQNEAQ (reference sequence). For the CDR3, the DNA is TGTGCCAGCACTCGGGGAGATACGCAGTATTTT. Protein sequence: CASTRGDTQYF.

The sample holds a few counts of this clonotype. Written as DNA, the CDR3 is TGTGCCAGCAGCTCGGACTTTTGGAGCGGGGAGCTGTTTTTT. Its translation: CASSSDFWSGELFF. V usage is TRBV11-2 and J usage is TRBJ2-2; a possible D gene is TRBD2 (5 bases). Germline-derived CDR1 and CDR2 are SGHAT and FQNNGV. The CDR3 consists of 14 residues. The V end was cut by 4 bases, the J end by 7 bases, with 13 bases between.

This chain uses TRBV2 with TRBJ2-5, with 9 bases fitting TRBD2. Germline V gene lookup returns CDR1 SNHLY and CDR2 FYNNEI. The CDR3 length is 15 residues. Trimming cost V 2 bases and J 4 bases; bases outside gene matches: 5. The CDR3 loop is CASSEWAGGGETQYF. Written as DNA, the CDR3 is TGTGCCAGCAGTGAATGGGCGGGAGGGGGAGAGACCCAGTACTTC.